The rows below give T cell receptor beta chains drawn from one sample of a study of CD8+ T cells in alopecia areata. The repertoire was sequenced with immunoSEQ multiplex PCR; TCRdb's copy has only in-frame clones and lacks some. The table includes about 120,000 clones, less than 80% detected once. Sequenced input: CD4+ T cells sorted from blood. The origin of the receptors is a human donor in good health. The CDR3 runs from the conserved cysteine through the conserved F or W. Fields, in order: V gene, D gene, J gene, clone size, CDR3 protein, CDR3 DNA. A D gene is named only where the DNA matches it firmly. Some rows mark clone size as missing; the rest say once, few, many or name a class of expanded clone.

V: TRBV7-9
D: TRBD2
J: TRBJ2-3
size: few
CDR3: CASSPLAGGPNTDTQYF
DNA: TGTGCCAGCAGCCCACTAGCGGGGGGGCCTAACACAGATACGCAGTATTTT

V: TRBV29-1
D: .
J: TRBJ1-2
size: few
CDR3: CSAEAVFGYTF
DNA: TGCAGCGCCGAAGCAGTTTTTGGCTACACCTTC

V: TRBV7-2
D: .
J: TRBJ1-4
size: few
CDR3: CASSLGGVGEKLFF
DNA: TGTGCCAGCAGCTTAGGGGGAGTTGGCGAAAAACTGTTTTTT

V: TRBV14
D: .
J: TRBJ2-7
size: few
CDR3: CASSPGRREQYF
DNA: TGTGCCAGCAGCCCGGGGCGCCGCGAGCAGTACTTC

V: TRBV29-1
D: .
J: TRBJ1-2
size: .
CDR3: CSVEIYSPYGYTF
DNA: TGCAGCGTTGAAATTTACAGCCCATATGGCTACACCTTC

V: TRBV7-2
D: TRBD1
J: TRBJ2-2
size: .
CDR3: CAGTGRGGELFF
DNA: TGTGCCGGGACAGGGAGAGGCGGGGAGCTGTTTTTT

V: TRBV2
D: .
J: TRBJ2-2
size: .
CDR3: CASSAETFTHGELFF
DNA: TGTGCCAGCAGTGCTGAGACCTTCACCCACGGGGAGCTGTTTTTT

V: TRBV29-1
D: .
J: TRBJ2-3
size: .
CDR3: CSVERDTDTQYF
DNA: TGCAGCGTTGAAAGGGACACAGATACGCAGTATTTT

V: TRBV2
D: .
J: TRBJ2-7
size: .
CDR3: CASRRTLYEQYF
DNA: TGTGCCAGCAGGCGGACACTTTACGAGCAGTACTTC

V: TRBV14
D: .
J: TRBJ1-3
size: few
CDR3: CASSLSLGVYSGNTIYF
DNA: TGTGCCAGCAGCCTCTCCCTGGGAGTATACTCTGGAAACACCATATATTTT

V: TRBV25-1
D: .
J: TRBJ1-1
size: .
CDR3: CASSEAGANTEAFF
DNA: TGTGCCAGCAGTGAAGCGGGGGCGAACACTGAAGCTTTCTTT

V: TRBV4-1
D: .
J: TRBJ1-2
size: .
CDR3: CASSRRGQIIYGYTF
DNA: TGCGCCAGCAGCCGCCGCGGACAGATAATCTATGGCTACACCTTC

V: TRBV5-1
D: TRBD1
J: TRBJ1-2
size: .
CDR3: CASNEGQPRGSYTF
DNA: TGCGCCAGCAACGAGGGACAGCCGAGGGGTAGCTACACCTTC

V: TRBV7-3
D: .
J: TRBJ1-1
size: many
CDR3: CASSLTPLLGENTEAFF
DNA: TGTGCCAGCAGCTTAACGCCACTTCTCGGGGAGAACACTGAAGCTTTCTTT

V: TRBV7-8
D: .
J: TRBJ2-7
size: .
CDR3: CASRPIQGEQYF
DNA: TGTGCCAGCAGACCCATCCAGGGCGAGCAGTACTTC

V: TRBV9
D: .
J: TRBJ1-2
size: .
CDR3: CASSALGHSNYGYTF
DNA: TGTGCCAGCAGCGCACTTGGACATTCGAACTATGGCTACACCTTC

V: TRBV28
D: TRBD1
J: TRBJ2-1
size: .
CDR3: CASSSPGTGYHNEQFF
DNA: TGTGCCAGCAGCTCCCCCGGGACAGGGTACCACAATGAGCAGTTCTTC

V: TRBV6-4
D: .
J: TRBJ1-5
size: .
CDR3: CASSETGNQPQHF
DNA: TGTGCCAGCAGTGAAACGGGGAATCAGCCCCAGCATTTT

V: TRBV18
D: TRBD1
J: TRBJ1-2
size: few
CDR3: CASSPDRGGYTF
DNA: TGTGCCAGCTCACCCGACAGGGGCGGCTACACCTTC

V: TRBV6-4
D: TRBD1
J: TRBJ1-1
size: few
CDR3: CASSQRQGMNTEAFF
DNA: TGTGCCAGCAGCCAAAGACAGGGAATGAACACTGAAGCTTTCTTT

V: TRBV6-1
D: .
J: TRBJ1-1
size: few
CDR3: CASSEQPGRRGTEAFF
DNA: TGTGCCAGCAGTGAACAACCGGGTCGCCGTGGCACTGAAGCTTTCTTT

V: TRBV27
D: .
J: TRBJ2-7
size: once
CDR3: CASTSQGWYGRSYEQYF
DNA: TGTGCCAGCACATCTCAGGGTTGGTACGGTCGCTCCTACGAGCAGTACTTC

V: TRBV25-1
D: TRBD1
J: TRBJ1-2
size: .
CDR3: CASSWDRNYGYTF
DNA: TGTGCCAGCAGTTGGGACAGGAACTATGGCTACACCTTC

V: TRBV30
D: .
J: TRBJ1-6
size: .
CDR3: CAWSSPFRAVNSPLHF
DNA: TGTGCCTGGAGTTCCCCTTTTAGGGCAGTTAATTCACCCCTCCACTTT

V: TRBV10-3
D: TRBD1
J: TRBJ1-2
size: few
CDR3: CAIRDRGASGYTF
DNA: TGTGCCATCAGGGACAGGGGCGCTTCTGGCTACACCTTC

V: TRBV5-1
D: .
J: TRBJ2-2
size: .
CDR3: CASSSNLDWELFF
DNA: TGCGCCAGCAGCTCGAATTTAGACTGGGAGCTGTTTTTT

V: TRBV5-1
D: .
J: TRBJ2-3
size: .
CDR3: CASSSELSDTQYF
DNA: TGCGCCAGCAGCTCCGAGCTATCAGATACGCAGTATTTT

V: TRBV6-5
D: .
J: TRBJ2-5
size: .
CDR3: CASRGGWAEETQYF
DNA: TGTGCCAGCAGGGGAGGTTGGGCAGAAGAGACCCAGTACTTC

V: TRBV29-1
D: .
J: TRBJ2-5
size: once
CDR3: CSVAGEETQYF
DNA: TGCAGCGTTGCGGGGGAAGAGACCCAGTACTTC

V: TRBV30
D: .
J: TRBJ1-5
size: .
CDR3: CAWSDRSNQPQHF
DNA: TGTGCCTGGAGTGACAGGAGCAATCAGCCCCAGCATTTT

V: TRBV4-2
D: .
J: TRBJ1-1
size: .
CDR3: CASSDSGQKTEAFF
DNA: TGTGCCAGCAGCGATTCCGGACAGAAGACTGAAGCTTTCTTT

V: TRBV4-1
D: TRBD2
J: TRBJ2-7
size: .
CDR3: CASSHPTSGVYEQYF
DNA: TGCGCCAGCAGCCACCCGACTAGCGGGGTGTACGAGCAGTACTTC

V: TRBV7-3
D: TRBD2
J: TRBJ2-1
size: .
CDR3: CASSSFRGAYNEQFF
DNA: TGTGCCAGCAGCTCCTTTCGGGGGGCCTACAATGAGCAGTTCTTC

V: TRBV5-1
D: TRBD1
J: TRBJ2-5
size: .
CDR3: CASSAGQGSGETQYF
DNA: TGCGCCAGCAGCGCGGGACAGGGGAGCGGAGAGACCCAGTACTTC

V: TRBV7-3
D: TRBD1
J: TRBJ2-7
size: few
CDR3: CASSSRRQGAYEQYF
DNA: TGTGCCAGCAGCTCCCGACGACAGGGGGCCTACGAGCAGTACTTC

V: TRBV7-9
D: TRBD1
J: TRBJ2-3
size: .
CDR3: CASTTDRGSTDTQYF
DNA: TGTGCCAGCACCACGGACAGGGGGAGCACAGATACGCAGTATTTT

V: TRBV5-6
D: .
J: TRBJ2-3
size: .
CDR3: CASSGGPLPGTQYF
DNA: TGTGCCAGCAGTGGGGGGCCCCTACCGGGTACGCAGTATTTT

V: TRBV6-6
D: TRBD1
J: TRBJ1-2
size: .
CDR3: CASRPRQGINYSYTF
DNA: TGTGCCAGCAGACCAAGACAGGGGATTAACTATAGCTACACCTTC

V: TRBV29-1
D: TRBD1
J: TRBJ1-2
size: .
CDR3: CSVYRGHGYTF
DNA: TGCAGCGTGTACAGGGGGCACGGCTACACCTTC

V: TRBV29-1
D: .
J: TRBJ1-1
size: .
CDR3: CSVVNTEAFF
DNA: TGCAGCGTTGTAAACACTGAAGCTTTCTTT

V: TRBV29-1
D: .
J: TRBJ2-3
size: few
CDR3: CSLIAAGPDTQYF
DNA: TGCAGCCTCATAGCGGCGGGCCCAGATACGCAGTATTTT

V: TRBV30
D: .
J: TRBJ1-1
size: .
CDR3: CAWSVKGLTEAFF
DNA: TGTGCCTGGAGTGTAAAGGGCCTCACTGAAGCTTTCTTT

V: TRBV23-1
D: .
J: TRBJ2-1
size: few
CDR3: CASSPSLDSFSYNEQFF
DNA: TGCGCCAGCAGTCCCTCCCTCGACAGCTTCTCCTACAATGAGCAGTTCTTC

V: TRBV11-2
D: TRBD2
J: TRBJ2-5
size: .
CDR3: CASNPETSGAQETQYF
DNA: TGTGCCAGCAACCCCGAGACTAGCGGGGCCCAAGAGACCCAGTACTTC

V: TRBV6-6
D: .
J: TRBJ2-1
size: few
CDR3: CASSKFKTLYNEQFF
DNA: TGTGCCAGCAGTAAATTCAAAACCTTATACAATGAGCAGTTCTTC

V: TRBV29-1
D: .
J: TRBJ1-6
size: .
CDR3: CSVQTVGQSPLHF
DNA: TGCAGCGTCCAGACAGTCGGACAGTCACCCCTCCACTTT

V: TRBV25-1
D: TRBD2
J: TRBJ2-1
size: .
CDR3: CASITSGGANEQFF
DNA: TGTGCCAGCATTACTAGCGGGGGGGCCAATGAGCAGTTCTTC

V: TRBV29-1
D: .
J: TRBJ2-1
size: .
CDR3: CSTHGAYNEQFF
DNA: TGCAGCACCCATGGGGCCTACAATGAGCAGTTCTTC

V: TRBV29-1
D: .
J: TRBJ1-1
size: .
CDR3: CSVEERFGVEAFF
DNA: TGCAGCGTTGAAGAAAGGTTTGGAGTAGAAGCTTTCTTT

V: TRBV5-1
D: TRBD1
J: TRBJ1-2
size: .
CDR3: CASSPGTVRNGYTF
DNA: TGCGCCAGCAGCCCCGGGACAGTGAGGAATGGCTACACCTTC

V: TRBV5-6
D: .
J: TRBJ1-2
size: once
CDR3: CASSLAAGLFEGYTF
DNA: TGTGCCAGCAGCTTGGCGGCAGGGTTGTTCGAGGGCTACACCTTC

V: TRBV2
D: .
J: TRBJ2-7
size: .
CDR3: CASSEGGYEQYF
DNA: TGTGCCAGCAGTGAGGGGGGATACGAGCAGTACTTC